Listed below are T cell receptor beta chains from one sample, sequenced in a study of blood T cell repertoires in COVID-19. Sequencing used immunoSEQ multiplex PCR; TCRdb keeps in-frame clones, though not all of them. Among about 260,000 clones listed, over 75% were seen once. Sequencing used peripheral blood. All receptors come from a human donor in a cohort sampled during active COVID-19. Each CDR3 is given with its conserved first and last residue. D genes are given only for firm matches. Clone size, where shown, is once, few, many, or a class for clones that have expanded.

clone_size,d_call,j_call,v_call,cdr3_aa,cdr3_nt
NA,NA,TRBJ1-5,TRBV28,CASSQGQSNQPQHF,TGTGCCAGCAGCCAGGGTCAGAGCAATCAGCCCCAGCATTTT
NA,TRBD1,TRBJ1-2,TRBV4-1,CASSPTQGDYGYTF,TGCGCCAGCAGCCCAACGCAGGGGGACTATGGCTACACCTTC
once,TRBD1,TRBJ1-6,TRBV5-1,CASSLDGRGENSPLHF,TGCGCCAGCAGCTTGGACGGCAGGGGGGAGAATTCACCCCTCCACTTT
NA,NA,TRBJ1-1,TRBV6-6,CAIKRGGSGAFF,TGTGCCATCAAACGGGGGGGCAGTGGAGCTTTCTTT
NA,NA,TRBJ2-7,TRBV5-4,CATRGVGKSYEQYF,TGTGCCACCAGGGGAGTCGGGAAATCCTACGAGCAGTACTTC
NA,NA,TRBJ1-1,TRBV30,CAWMAFLNTEAFF,TGTGCCTGGATGGCATTTTTGAACACTGAAGCTTTCTTT
NA,NA,TRBJ2-7,TRBV7-2,CASSYIAVTYEQYF,TGTGCCAGCAGCTATATAGCGGTTACCTACGAGCAGTACTTC
NA,NA,TRBJ2-3,TRBV5-1,CASSLIPGVGTDTQYF,TGCGCCAGCAGCTTGATCCCGGGGGTGGGCACAGATACGCAGTATTTT
NA,NA,TRBJ2-7,TRBV12-3/TRBV12-4,CASSFGLSRTF,TGTGCCAGCAGTTTTGGACTGTCGCGAACCTTC
NA,TRBD2,TRBJ2-3,TRBV30,CAYAGGPINTQYF,TGTGCCTACGCGGGGGGGCCTATAAATACGCAGTATTTT
NA,TRBD2,TRBJ2-7,TRBV4-3,CASSQDLRGDSYEQYF,TGCGCCAGCAGCCAAGACCTTCGGGGGGACTCCTACGAGCAGTACTTC
NA,NA,TRBJ1-4,TRBV5-1,CASSSSTATNEKLFF,TGCGCCAGCAGCTCCTCGACAGCAACTAATGAAAAACTGTTTTTT
NA,NA,TRBJ2-5,TRBV18,CASSPSQEETQYF,TGTGCCAGCTCACCGTCACAGGAAGAGACCCAGTACTTC
NA,NA,TRBJ2-7,TRBV7-9,CASSPNLDRKASYEQYF,TGTGCCAGCAGCCCAAACCTTGACAGGAAAGCCTCCTACGAGCAGTACTTC
NA,NA,TRBJ1-5,TRBV6-4,CASSRQSNQPQHF,TGTGCCAGCAGTCGACAGAGCAATCAGCCCCAGCATTTT
NA,NA,TRBJ1-1,TRBV10-1,CASSAGEVEAFF,TGCGCCAGCAGTGCAGGGGAAGTTGAAGCTTTCTTT
once,NA,TRBJ1-2,TRBV6-5,CASSLDSNYGYTF,TGTGCCAGCAGCTTGGACAGCAACTATGGCTACACCTTC
NA,NA,TRBJ1-3,TRBV7-9,CASSLMGRAVSGNTIYF,TGTGCCAGCAGCTTAATGGGGAGGGCCGTCTCTGGAAACACCATATATTTT
NA,NA,TRBJ2-7,TRBV5-1,CASSRETAVTGDEQYF,TGCGCCAGCAGCCGGGAAACGGCAGTAACCGGCGACGAGCAGTACTTC
NA,NA,TRBJ2-7,TRBV11-2,CASSLDLSGPYEQYF,TGTGCCAGCAGCTTAGATCTGTCAGGGCCCTACGAGCAGTACTTC
once,TRBD2,TRBJ2-3,TRBV6-2/TRBV6-3,CASSYGGGTDTQYF,TGTGCCAGCAGTTATGGGGGGGGCACAGATACGCAGTATTTT
NA,NA,TRBJ2-6,TRBV24-1,CATSDPSGANVLTF,TGTGCCACCAGTGACCCATCTGGGGCCAACGTCCTGACTTTC
few,TRBD2,TRBJ2-7,TRBV18,CASSALLAGSYEQYF,TGTGCCAGCTCAGCGCTACTAGCGGGGTCCTACGAGCAGTACTTC
NA,NA,TRBJ2-1,TRBV7-3,CASSLITSRSSYNEQFF,TGTGCCAGCAGCTTAATCACTAGCCGAAGCTCCTACAATGAGCAGTTCTTC
NA,NA,TRBJ1-6,TRBV27,CASSNLNSPLHF,TGTGCCAGCAGTAATCTCAATTCACCCCTCCACTTT
NA,TRBD2,TRBJ2-3,TRBV5-6,CASSLGLAVTDTQYF,TGTGCCAGCAGCTTGGGCCTAGCGGTCACAGATACGCAGTATTTT
NA,TRBD1,TRBJ2-7,TRBV5-8,CASSTVGGQGSYEQYF,TGTGCCAGCAGCACGGTCGGGGGACAGGGATCCTACGAGCAGTACTTC
NA,NA,TRBJ2-7,TRBV5-4,CASSSGSWEQYF,TGTGCCAGCAGCTCAGGGTCGTGGGAGCAGTACTTC
NA,TRBD2,TRBJ2-7,TRBV2,CASSKGTSVGRYEQYF,TGTGCCAGCAGTAAGGGGACTAGCGTCGGTCGCTACGAGCAGTACTTC